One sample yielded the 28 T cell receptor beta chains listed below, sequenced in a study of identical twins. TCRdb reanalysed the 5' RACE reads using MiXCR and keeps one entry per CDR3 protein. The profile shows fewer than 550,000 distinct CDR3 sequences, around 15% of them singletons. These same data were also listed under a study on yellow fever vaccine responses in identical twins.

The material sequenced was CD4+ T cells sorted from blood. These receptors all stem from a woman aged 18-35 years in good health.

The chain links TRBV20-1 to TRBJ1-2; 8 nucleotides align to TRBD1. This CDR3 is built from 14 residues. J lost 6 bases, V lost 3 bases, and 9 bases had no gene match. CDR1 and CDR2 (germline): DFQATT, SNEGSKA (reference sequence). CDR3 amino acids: CSARSRTGWDGYTF. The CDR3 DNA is TGCAGTGCTAGGTCTCGGACAGGGTGGGATGGCTACACCTTC.

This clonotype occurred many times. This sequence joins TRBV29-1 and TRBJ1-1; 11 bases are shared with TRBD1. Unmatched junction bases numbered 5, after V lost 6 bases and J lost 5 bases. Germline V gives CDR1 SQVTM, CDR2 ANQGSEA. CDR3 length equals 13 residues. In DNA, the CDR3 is TGCAGCGTAGGGACAGGGGGACGGACTGAAGCTTTCTTT. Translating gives CSVGTGGRTEAFF. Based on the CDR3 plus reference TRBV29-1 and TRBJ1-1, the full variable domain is SAVISQKPSRDICQRGTSLTIQCQVDSQVTMMFWYRQQPGQSLTLIATANQGSEATYESGFVIDKFPISRPNLTFSTLTVSNMSPEDSSIYLCSVGTGGRTEAFFGQGTRLTVV.

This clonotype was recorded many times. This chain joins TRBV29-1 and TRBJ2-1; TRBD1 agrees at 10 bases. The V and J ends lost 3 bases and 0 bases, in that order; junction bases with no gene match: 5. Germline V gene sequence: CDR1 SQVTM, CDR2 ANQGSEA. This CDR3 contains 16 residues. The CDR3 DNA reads TGCAGCGTTGAGGGAAGGACAGGGGGCTCCTACAATGAGCAGTTCTTC. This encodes CSVEGRTGGSYNEQFF.

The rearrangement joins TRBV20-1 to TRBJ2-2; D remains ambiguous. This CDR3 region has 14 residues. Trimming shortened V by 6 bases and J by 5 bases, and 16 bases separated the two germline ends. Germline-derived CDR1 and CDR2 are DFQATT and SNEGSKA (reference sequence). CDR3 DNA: TGCAGTGCCTATCCTCAGCCTATAACCGGGGAGCTGTTTTTT. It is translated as CSAYPQPITGELFF.

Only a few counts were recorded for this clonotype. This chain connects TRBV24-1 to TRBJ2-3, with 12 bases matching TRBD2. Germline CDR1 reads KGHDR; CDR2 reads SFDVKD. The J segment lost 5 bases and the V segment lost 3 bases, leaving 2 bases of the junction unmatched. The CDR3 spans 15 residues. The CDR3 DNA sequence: TGTGCCACCAGTGATATGGGACTAGCGGGAGATACGCAGTATTTT. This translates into CATSDMGLAGDTQYF.

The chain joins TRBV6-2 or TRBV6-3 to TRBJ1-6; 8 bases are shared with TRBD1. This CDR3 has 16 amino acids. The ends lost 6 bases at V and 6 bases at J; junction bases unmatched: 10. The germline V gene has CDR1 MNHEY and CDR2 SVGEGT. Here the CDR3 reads CASRPNLDRGNSPLHF. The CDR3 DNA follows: TGTGCCAGCAGACCCAACCTCGACAGGGGTAATTCACCCCTCCACTTT.

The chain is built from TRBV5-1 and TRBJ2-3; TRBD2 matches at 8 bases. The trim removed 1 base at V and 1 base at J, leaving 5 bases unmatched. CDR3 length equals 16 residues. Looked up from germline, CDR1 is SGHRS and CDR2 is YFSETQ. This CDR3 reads CASSLLSGGRTDTQYF. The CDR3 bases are TGCGCCAGCAGCTTGCTGTCGGGGGGGCGCACAGATACGCAGTATTTT.

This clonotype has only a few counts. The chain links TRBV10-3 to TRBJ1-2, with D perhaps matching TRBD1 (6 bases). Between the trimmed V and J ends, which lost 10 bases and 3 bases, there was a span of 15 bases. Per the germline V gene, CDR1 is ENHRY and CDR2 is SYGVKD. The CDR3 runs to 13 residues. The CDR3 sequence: CATQGTGDYGYTF. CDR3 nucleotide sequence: TGTGCCACCCAGGGGACCGGTGACTATGGCTACACCTTC.

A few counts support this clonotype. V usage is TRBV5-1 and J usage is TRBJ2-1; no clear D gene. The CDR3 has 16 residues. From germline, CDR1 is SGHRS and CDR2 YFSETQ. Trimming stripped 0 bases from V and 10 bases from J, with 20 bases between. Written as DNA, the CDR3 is TGCGCCAGCAGCTTGGAGGGATCGGCTCCCGCTGGGGAGCAGTTCTTC. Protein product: CASSLEGSAPAGEQFF.

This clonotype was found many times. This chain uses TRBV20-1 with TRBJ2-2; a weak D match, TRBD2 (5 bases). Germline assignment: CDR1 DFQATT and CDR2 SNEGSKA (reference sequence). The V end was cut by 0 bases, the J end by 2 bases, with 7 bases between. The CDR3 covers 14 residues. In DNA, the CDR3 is TGCAGTGCTAGAGATCGGGGAAACACCGGGGAGCTGTTTTTT. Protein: CSARDRGNTGELFF.

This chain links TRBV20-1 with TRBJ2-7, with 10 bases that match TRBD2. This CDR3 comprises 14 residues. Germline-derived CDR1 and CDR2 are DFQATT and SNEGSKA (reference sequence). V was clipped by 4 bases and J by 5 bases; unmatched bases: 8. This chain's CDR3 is CSAIVPSGGDEQYV. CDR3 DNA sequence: TGCAGTGCTATAGTCCCTAGCGGGGGTGACGAGCAGTACGTC.

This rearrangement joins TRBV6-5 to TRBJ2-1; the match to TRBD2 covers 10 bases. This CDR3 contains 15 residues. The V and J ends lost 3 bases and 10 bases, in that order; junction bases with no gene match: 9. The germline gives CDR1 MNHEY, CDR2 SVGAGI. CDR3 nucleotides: TGTGCCAGCAGTTATATATCTAGCGGGAGTGAAGAGCAGTTCTTC. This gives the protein CASSYISSGSEEQFF.

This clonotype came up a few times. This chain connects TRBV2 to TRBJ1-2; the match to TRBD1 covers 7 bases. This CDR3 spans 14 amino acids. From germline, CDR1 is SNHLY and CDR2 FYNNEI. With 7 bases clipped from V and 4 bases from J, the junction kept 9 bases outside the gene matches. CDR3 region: CASIPPGGTYGYTF. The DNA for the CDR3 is TGTGCCAGCATCCCACCAGGGGGGACCTATGGCTACACCTTC. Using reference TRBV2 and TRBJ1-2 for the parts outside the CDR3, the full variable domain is EPEVTQTPSHQVTQMGQEVILRCVPISNHLYFYWYRQILGQKVEFLVSFYNNEISEKSEIFDDQFSVERPDGSNFTLKIRSTKLEDSAMYFCASIPPGGTYGYTFGSGTRLTVV.

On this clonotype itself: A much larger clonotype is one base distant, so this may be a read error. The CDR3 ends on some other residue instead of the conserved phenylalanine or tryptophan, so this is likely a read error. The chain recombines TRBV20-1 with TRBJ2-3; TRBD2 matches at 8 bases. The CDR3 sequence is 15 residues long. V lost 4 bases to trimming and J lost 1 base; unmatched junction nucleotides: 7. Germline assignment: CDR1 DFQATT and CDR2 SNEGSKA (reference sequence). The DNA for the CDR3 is TGCAGTGCTACCCCCCGGGGGGGAGGCACAGATACGCAGTATTAT. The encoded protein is CSATPRGGGTDTQYY.

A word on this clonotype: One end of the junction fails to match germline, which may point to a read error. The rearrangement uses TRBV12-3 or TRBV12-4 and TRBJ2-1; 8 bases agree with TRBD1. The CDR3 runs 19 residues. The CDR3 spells CARSSHRGTGLRSYNEQFF. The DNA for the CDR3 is TGTGCCCGCAGTTCCCACCGAGGGACAGGCCTACGCTCCTACAATGAGCAGTTCTTC.

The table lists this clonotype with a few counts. The CDR3 bases are TGCAGCGTTGGCCAGAACAATCAGCCCCAGCATTTT. Translated, it gives CSVGQNNQPQHF. V gene TRBV29-1 combines with J gene TRBJ1-5, with D unresolved. The CDR3 loop spans 12 amino acids. From germline, CDR1 is SQVTM and CDR2 ANQGSEA. The V end lost 4 bases, the J end lost 3 bases, and 7 bases lay between the germline ends.

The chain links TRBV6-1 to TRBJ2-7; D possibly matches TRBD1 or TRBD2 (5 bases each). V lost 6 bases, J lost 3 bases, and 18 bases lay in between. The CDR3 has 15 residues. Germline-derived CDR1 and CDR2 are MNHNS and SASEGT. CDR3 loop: CASRQTGTGNYEQYV. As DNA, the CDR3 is TGTGCCAGCAGGCAAACCGGGACGGGAAACTACGAGCAGTACGTC.

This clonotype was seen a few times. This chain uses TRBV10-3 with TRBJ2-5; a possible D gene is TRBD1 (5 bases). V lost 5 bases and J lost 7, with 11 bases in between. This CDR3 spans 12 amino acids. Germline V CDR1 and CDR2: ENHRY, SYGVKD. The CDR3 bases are TGTGCCATCAGTAGTGGAACAGGGACCCAGTACTTC. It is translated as CAISSGTGTQYF.

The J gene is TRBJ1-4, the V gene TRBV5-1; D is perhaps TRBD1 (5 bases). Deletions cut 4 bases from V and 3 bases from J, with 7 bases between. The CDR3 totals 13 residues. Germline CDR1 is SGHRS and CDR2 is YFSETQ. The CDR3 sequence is CASSEGPNEKLFF. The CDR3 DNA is TGCGCCAGCAGCGAGGGACCTAATGAAAAACTGTTTTTT.

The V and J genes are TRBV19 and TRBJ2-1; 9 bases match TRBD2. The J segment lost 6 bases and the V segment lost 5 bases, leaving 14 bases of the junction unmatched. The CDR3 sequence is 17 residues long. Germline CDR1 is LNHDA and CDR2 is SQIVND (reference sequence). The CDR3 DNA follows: TGTGCCAGTAGTGCGGGCCCTATGGGCGGGAGGGCCAATGAGCAGTTCTTC. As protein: CASSAGPMGGRANEQFF.

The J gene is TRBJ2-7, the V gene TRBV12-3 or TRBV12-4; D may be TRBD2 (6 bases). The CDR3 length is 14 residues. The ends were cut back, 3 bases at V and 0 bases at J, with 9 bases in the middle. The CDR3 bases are TGTGCCAGCAGTTTGCACGGGAGCTCCTACGAGCAGTACTTC. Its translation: CASSLHGSSYEQYF.

The CDR3: CASSFISGRNTEAFF. The CDR3 coding sequence is TGTGCCAGCAGCTTTATTAGTGGGAGGAACACTGAAGCTTTCTTT. The chain links TRBV7-9 to TRBJ1-1; D ambiguous. Deletions cut 3 bases from V and 1 base from J, with 12 bases between. Germline CDR1 and CDR2: SEHNR and FQNEAQ (reference sequence). The CDR3 spans 15 residues. Complete variable domain (other parts from reference TRBV7-9 and TRBJ1-1): DTGVSQNPRHKITKRGQNVTFRCDPISEHNRLYWYRQTLGQGPEFLTYFQNEAQLEKSRLLSDRFSAERPKGSFSTLEIQRTEQGDSAMYLCASSFISGRNTEAFFGQGTRLTVV.

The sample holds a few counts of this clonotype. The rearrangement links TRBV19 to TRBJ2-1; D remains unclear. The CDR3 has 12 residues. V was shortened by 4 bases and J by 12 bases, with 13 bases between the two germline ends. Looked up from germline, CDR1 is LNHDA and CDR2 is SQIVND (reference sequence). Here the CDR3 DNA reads TGTGCCAGTAGTAACTCCCAGTGGGGGCAGTTCTTC. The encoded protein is CASSNSQWGQFF.

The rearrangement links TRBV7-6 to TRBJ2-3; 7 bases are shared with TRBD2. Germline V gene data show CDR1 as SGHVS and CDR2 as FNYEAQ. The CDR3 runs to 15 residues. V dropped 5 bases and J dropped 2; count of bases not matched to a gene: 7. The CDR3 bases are TGTGCCAGCAGCCTCACTAGCGTAGACACAGATACGCAGTATTTT. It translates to CASSLTSVDTDTQYF.

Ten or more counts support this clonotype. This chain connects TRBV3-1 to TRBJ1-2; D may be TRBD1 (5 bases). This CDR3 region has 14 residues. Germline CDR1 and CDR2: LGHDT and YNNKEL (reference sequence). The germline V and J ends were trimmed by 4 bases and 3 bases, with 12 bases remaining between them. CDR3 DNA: TGTGCCAGCAGCCCCCCGACAGACTACTATGGCTACACCTTC. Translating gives CASSPPTDYYGYTF.

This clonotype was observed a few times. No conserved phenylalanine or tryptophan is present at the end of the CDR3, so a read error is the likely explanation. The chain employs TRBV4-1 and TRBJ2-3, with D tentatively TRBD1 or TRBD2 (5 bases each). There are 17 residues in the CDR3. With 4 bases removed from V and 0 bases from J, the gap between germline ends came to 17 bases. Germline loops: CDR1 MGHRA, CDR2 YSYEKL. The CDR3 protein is CASSRYGTMSSTDTQYL. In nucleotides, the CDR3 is TGCGCCAGCAGCCGCTACGGGACCATGTCTAGCACAGATACGCAGTATCTT.

The CDR3 sequence is CASSQRGASGETQYF. The CDR3 region has the DNA TGTGCCAGCAGCCAGCGGGGGGCGTCGGGCGAGACCCAGTACTTC. The chain couples TRBV28 to TRBJ2-5; 9 bases map to TRBD2. CDR1 MDHEN and CDR2 SYDVKM come from the germline V gene. CDR3 length: 15 amino acids. With V trimmed by 6 bases and J by 5 bases, 10 bases remained unmatched.

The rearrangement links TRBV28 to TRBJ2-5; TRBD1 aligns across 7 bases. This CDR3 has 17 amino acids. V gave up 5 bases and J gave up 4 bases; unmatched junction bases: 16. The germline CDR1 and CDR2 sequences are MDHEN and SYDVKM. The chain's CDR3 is CASSQLGGRGSRETQYF. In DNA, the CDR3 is TGTGCCAGCAGTCAGCTTGGGGGCAGGGGGTCACGAGAGACCCAGTACTTC.